Only a few counts were recorded for the clone carrying this TCR beta chain. No antigen is known for it. Germline CDR1 is SGHRS and CDR2 is YFSETQ. CDR3 length: 16 amino acids. The V end lost 0 bases, the J end lost 5 bases, and 17 bases lay between the germline ends. This sample was taken from a study of post-analysis software for immune sequencing data. Across the whole study: Relapsing-remitting, secondary progressive and progressive-relapsing courses of multiple sclerosis were included. Regarding the study as a whole: Patients carried roughly five TRBV segments more frequently than controls did, and TRBV5-6, TRBV5-1 and TRBV20-1 were among them.

Libraries were made from TCR beta cDNA, and they carried unique molecular identifiers. Each sample of roughly 0.95 to 10 million input T cells yielded 500,000 or so cDNA molecules, so each molecule approximated one T cell. TCRdb passed the PCR reads through MiXCR, listing each CDR3 protein once. The sample records approximately 180,000 distinct CDR3 sequences, 30% being singletons. This clonotype was sampled from a girl aged 5-17 years with multiple sclerosis. The rearrangement links TRBV5-1 to TRBJ1-2; no clear D gene. Sequencing input: blood. CDR3 DNA: TGCGCCAGCAGCTTGGGTTCCATGGCAGGAGGGTATGGCTACACCTTC. Translated: CASSLGSMAGGYGYTF.